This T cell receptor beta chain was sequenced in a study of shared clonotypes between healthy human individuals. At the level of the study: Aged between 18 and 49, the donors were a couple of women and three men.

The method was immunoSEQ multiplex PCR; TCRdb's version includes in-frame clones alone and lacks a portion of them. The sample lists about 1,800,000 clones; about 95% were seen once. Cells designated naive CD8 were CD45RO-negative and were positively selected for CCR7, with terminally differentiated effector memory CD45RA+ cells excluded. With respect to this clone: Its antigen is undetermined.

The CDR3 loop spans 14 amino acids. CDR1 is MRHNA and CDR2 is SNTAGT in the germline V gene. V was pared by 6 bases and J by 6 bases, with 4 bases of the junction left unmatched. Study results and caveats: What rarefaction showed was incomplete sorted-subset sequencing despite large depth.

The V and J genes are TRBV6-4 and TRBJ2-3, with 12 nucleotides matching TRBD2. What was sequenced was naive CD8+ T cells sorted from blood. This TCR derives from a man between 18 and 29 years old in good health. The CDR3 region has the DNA TGTGCCAGCAGGGCTAGCGGGGGGGCGGATACGCAGTATTTT. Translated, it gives CASRASGGADTQYF.